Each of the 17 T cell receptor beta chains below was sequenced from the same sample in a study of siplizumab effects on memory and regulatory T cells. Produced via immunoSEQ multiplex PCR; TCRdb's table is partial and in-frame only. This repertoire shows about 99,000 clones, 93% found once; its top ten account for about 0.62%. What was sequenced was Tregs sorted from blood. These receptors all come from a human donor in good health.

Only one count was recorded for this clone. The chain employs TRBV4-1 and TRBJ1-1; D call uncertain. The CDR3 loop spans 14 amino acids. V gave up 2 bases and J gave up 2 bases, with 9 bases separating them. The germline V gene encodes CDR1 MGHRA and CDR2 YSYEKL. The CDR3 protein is CASSQFTLNTEAFF. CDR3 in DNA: TGCGCCAGCAGCCAATTTACACTTAACACTGAAGCTTTCTTT.

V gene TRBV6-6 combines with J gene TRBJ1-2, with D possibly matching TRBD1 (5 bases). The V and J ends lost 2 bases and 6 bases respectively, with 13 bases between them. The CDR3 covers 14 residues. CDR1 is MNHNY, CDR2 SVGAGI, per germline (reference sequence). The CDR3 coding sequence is TGTGCCAGCAGTTACGGGGGGAGTCTGGATGGCTACACCTTC. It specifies CASSYGGSLDGYTF.

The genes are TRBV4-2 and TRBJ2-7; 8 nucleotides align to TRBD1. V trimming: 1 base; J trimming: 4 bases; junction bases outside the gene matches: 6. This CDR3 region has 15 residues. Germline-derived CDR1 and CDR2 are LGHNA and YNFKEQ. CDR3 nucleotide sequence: TGTGCCAGCAGCCAAGGTCAGGGGGCGTCTTACGAGCAGTACTTC. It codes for CASSQGQGASYEQYF.

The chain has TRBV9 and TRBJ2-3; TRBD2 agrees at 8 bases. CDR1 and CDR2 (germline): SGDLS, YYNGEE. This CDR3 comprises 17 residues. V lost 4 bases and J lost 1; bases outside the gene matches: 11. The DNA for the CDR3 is TGTGCCAGCAGCCCCTTTCCGAAAGCGGGAGGCACAGATACGCAGTATTTT. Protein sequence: CASSPFPKAGGTDTQYF.

CDR3 sequence reads: CASSQDRQEGRGNTIYF. Here the CDR3 DNA reads TGTGCCAGCAGCCAAGATCGACAGGAGGGGCGCGGAAACACCATATATTTT. The rearrangement links TRBV4-2 to TRBJ1-3; D is perhaps TRBD1 (6 bases). The V end was cut by 0 bases, the J end by 4 bases, with 16 bases between. This CDR3 is built from 17 residues. Germline V gives CDR1 LGHNA, CDR2 YNFKEQ.

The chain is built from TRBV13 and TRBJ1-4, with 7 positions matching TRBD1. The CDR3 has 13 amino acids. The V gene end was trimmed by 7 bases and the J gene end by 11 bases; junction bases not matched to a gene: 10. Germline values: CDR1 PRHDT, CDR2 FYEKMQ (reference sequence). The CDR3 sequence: CASTLTGYEKLFF. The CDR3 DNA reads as TGTGCCAGCACCTTGACAGGGTACGAGAAACTGTTTTTT.

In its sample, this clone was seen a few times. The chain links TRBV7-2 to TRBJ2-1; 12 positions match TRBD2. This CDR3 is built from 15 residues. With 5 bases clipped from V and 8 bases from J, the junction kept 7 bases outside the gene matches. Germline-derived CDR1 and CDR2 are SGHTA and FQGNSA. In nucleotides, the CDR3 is TGTGCCAGCAGCACGACTAGCGGGAGTATCTATGAGCAGTTCTTC. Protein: CASSTTSGSIYEQFF.

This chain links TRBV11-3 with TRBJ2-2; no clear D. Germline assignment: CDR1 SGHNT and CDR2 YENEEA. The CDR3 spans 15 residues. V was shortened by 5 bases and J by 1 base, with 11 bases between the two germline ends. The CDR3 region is CASSRRTENTGELFF. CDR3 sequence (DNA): TGTGCCAGCAGCCGCCGGACGGAGAACACCGGGGAGCTGTTTTTT.

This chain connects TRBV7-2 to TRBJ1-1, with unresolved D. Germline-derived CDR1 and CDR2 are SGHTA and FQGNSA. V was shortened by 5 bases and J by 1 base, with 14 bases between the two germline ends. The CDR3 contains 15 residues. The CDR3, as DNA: TGTGCCAGCAGCCGGTTCTTTAGCGGGAACACTGAAGCTTTCTTT. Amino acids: CASSRFFSGNTEAFF.

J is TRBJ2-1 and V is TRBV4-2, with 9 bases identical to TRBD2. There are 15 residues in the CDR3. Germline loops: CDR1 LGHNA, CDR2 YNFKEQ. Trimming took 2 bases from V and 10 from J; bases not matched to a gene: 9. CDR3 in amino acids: CASSQLLAGDPEQFF. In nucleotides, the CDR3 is TGTGCCAGCAGCCAACTACTAGCGGGCGACCCCGAGCAGTTCTTC.

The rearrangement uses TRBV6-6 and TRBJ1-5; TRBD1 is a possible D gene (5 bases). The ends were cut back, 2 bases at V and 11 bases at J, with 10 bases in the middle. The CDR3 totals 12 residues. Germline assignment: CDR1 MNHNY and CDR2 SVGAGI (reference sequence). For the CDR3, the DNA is TGTGCCAGCAGTTACGAGGGGAGGTCCCAGCATTTT. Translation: CASSYEGRSQHF.

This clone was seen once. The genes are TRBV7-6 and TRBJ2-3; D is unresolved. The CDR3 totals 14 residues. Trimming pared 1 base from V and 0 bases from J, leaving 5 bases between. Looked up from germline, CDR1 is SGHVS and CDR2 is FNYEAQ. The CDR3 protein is CASSLEPSTDTQYF. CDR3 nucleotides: TGTGCCAGCAGCTTAGAACCGAGCACAGATACGCAGTATTTT.

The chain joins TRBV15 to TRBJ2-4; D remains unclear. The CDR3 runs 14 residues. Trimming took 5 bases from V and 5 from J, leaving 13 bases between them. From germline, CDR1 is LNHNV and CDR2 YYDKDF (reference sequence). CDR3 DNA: TGTGCCACCAGCCCCATGTCCGTACAAAACATTCAGTACTTC. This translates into CATSPMSVQNIQYF.

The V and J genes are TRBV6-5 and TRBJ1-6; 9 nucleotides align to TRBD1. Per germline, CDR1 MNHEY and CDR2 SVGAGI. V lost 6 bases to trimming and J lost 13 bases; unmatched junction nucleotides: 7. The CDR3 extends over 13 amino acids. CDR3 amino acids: CASRGTGSTPLHF. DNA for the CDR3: TGTGCCAGCAGGGGGACAGGGTCTACGCCCCTCCACTTT.

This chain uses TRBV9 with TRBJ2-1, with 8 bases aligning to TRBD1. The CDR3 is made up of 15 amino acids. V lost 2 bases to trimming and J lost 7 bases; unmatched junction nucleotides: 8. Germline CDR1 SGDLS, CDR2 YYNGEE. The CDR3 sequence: CASSVGYNRGNEQFF. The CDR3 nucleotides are TGTGCCAGCAGCGTGGGCTATAACAGGGGGAATGAGCAGTTCTTC.

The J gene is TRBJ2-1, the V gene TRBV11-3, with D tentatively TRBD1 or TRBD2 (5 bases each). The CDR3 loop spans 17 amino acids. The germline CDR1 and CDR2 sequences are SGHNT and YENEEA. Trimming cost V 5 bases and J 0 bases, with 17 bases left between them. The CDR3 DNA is TGTGCCAGCAGCCCCGGGGCCGGCGCCAGCTCCTACAATGAGCAGTTCTTC. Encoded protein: CASSPGAGASSYNEQFF.

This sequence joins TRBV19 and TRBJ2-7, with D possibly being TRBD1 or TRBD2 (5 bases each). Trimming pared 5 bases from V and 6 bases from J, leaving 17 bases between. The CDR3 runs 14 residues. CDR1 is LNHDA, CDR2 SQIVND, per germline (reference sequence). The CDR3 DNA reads TGTGCCAGTAGTCGGGGACCCCTTCAATCCGAGCAGTACTTC. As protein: CASSRGPLQSEQYF.